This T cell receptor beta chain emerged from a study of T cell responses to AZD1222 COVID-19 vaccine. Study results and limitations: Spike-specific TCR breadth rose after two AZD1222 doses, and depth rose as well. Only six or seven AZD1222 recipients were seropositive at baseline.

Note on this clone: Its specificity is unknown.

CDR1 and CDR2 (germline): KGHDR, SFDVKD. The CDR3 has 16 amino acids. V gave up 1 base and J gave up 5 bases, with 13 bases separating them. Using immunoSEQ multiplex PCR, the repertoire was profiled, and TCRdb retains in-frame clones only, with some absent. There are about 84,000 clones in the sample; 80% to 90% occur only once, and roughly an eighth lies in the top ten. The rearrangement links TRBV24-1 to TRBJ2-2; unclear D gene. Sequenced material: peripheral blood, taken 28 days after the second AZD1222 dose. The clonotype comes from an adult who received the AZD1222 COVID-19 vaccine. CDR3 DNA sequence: TGTGCCACCAGTGATTTCCCCGGGCCAGTTACCGGGGAGCTGTTTTTT. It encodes CATSDFPGPVTGELFF.